The text below deals with one T cell receptor (beta chain). These data are taken from a study of PD-L1 blockade in urothelial cancer. Study in general: Median T cell yield per blood sample was 120,000 to 150,000 cells.

The CDR3 totals 13 residues. In germline, CDR1 is MDHEN, CDR2 SYDVKM. V was trimmed by 3 bases and J by 3 bases, leaving 9 bases between them. Produced via immunoSEQ multiplex PCR; TCRdb's table is partial and in-frame only. The table lists 29,000 or so clones, around 87% of them singletons. This material consisted of PBMCs, taken around atezolizumab (anti-PD-L1) treatment. The TCR sequence derives from a man aged 45-60 years with urothelial cancer. The V call is TRBV28, the J call TRBJ2-7; D might be TRBD1 (6 bases). CDR3 DNA sequence: TGTGCCAGCAGTTTCGTGACAGGCTACGAGCAGTACTTC. Translating gives CASSFVTGYEQYF.